This T cell receptor (beta chain) was observed in a study of cytomegalovirus exposure and HLA in healthy donors. Study-level results: There were a few CMV-associated chains whose specificity for CMV antigens was confirmed in vitro.

The V end lost 11 bases, the J end lost 6 bases, and 18 bases lay between the germline ends. Per the germline V gene, CDR1 is KGHSH and CDR2 is LQKENI. The CDR3 consists of 13 residues. Points on this clone: Antigen specificity is unknown.

The PCR made use of 60 Vbeta and 13 Jbeta primers. The repertoire was sequenced with immunoSEQ multiplex PCR; TCRdb's copy has only in-frame clones and lacks some. Here the sample spans 200,000 or so clones, 65% to 85% being singletons. This TCR came from a boy younger than 10 in good health and CMV-seronegative. Sequencing was performed on PBMCs. The V gene is TRBV18, the J gene TRBJ2-3, with D tentatively TRBD2 (5 bases). CDR3 in amino acids: CAGKMEVMDTQYF. The CDR3 DNA follows: TGTGCCGGGAAGATGGAGGTGATGGATACGCAGTATTTT.